This T cell receptor beta chain stems from a study of spatial heterogeneity in lung cancer. Study-wide background: The study consistently detected more beta-chain than alpha-chain sequences. General study results and limits: Higher tumor mutation counts went along with higher counts of expanded intratumoral alpha and beta TCRs.

The V gene's germline CDR1 is SGHRS and CDR2 YFSETQ. V gave up 0 bases and J gave up 4 bases, with 13 bases separating them. The CDR3 has 16 residues. This clonotype has at least ten counts. Its target is unknown. Time point: sample taken at primary tumor resection. Sequencing of whole RNA from tumor, nontumor lung or frozen PBMC involved no sorting. On each TCR cDNA molecule, a unique molecular identifier was present. TCRdb reanalysed the 5' RACE reads using MiXCR and keeps one entry per CDR3 protein. The sample has 15,000 to 20,000 distinct CDR3 sequences; 6.2% are singletons. The TCR sequence derives from a male donor with early-stage non-small cell lung cancer. This specimen consisted of lung tumor tissue, obtained at surgery. This sequence joins TRBV5-1 and TRBJ2-2; D may correspond to TRBD1 or TRBD2 (5 bases each). The CDR3: CASSLEGPRITGELFF. CDR3 DNA: TGCGCCAGCAGCTTGGAGGGACCCAGAATCACCGGGGAGCTGTTTTTT.